One and the same sample provided the 29 T cell receptor beta chains below, sequenced in a study of blood T cells in healthy people across ages. Then a second PCR, running about 7 to 11 cycles, was carried out with a sample-barcoded 5' primer and a J-beta primer mix. TCRdb called the 5' RACE reads again in MiXCR, with one record for every CDR3 protein. The sample holds around 1.5 million distinct CDR3 sequences, roughly 59% seen once. Sequencing was done on a sample of blood. These receptors were collected from a man between 18 and 29 years old in good health.

The rearrangement uses TRBV10-3 and TRBJ2-3; TRBD2 aligns across 10 bases. J gave up 4 bases and V 2 bases, and 12 bases lay outside the gene matches. The germline V gene has CDR1 ENHRY and CDR2 SYGVKD. The length of the CDR3 is 18 residues. CDR3 amino acids: CAISEVLGTSESSDTQYF. The CDR3 DNA reads as TGTGCCATCAGTGAGGTATTAGGGACTAGCGAGAGTTCAGATACGCAGTATTTT.

V gene TRBV10-3 combines with J gene TRBJ2-2; 8 bases are a match to TRBD2. With V trimmed by 6 bases and J by 6 bases, 3 bases remained unmatched. Germline CDR1 reads ENHRY; CDR2 reads SYGVKD. The CDR3 is made up of 13 amino acids. CDR3 sequence: CAIRAGEAGELFF. Here the CDR3 DNA reads TGTGCCATCAGAGCGGGAGAGGCCGGGGAGCTGTTTTTT.

This clonotype showed up just a few times. The gene calls are TRBV29-1 and TRBJ1-2; the D gene is possibly TRBD1 (5 bases). Trimming shortened V by 6 bases and J by 2 bases, and 22 bases separated the two germline ends. This CDR3 region has 16 residues. Per germline, CDR1 SQVTM and CDR2 ANQGSEA. DNA for the CDR3: TGCAGCGTCCCGACGGGGGTACAGGCGAGGAACTATGGCTACACCTTC. This gives the protein CSVPTGVQARNYGYTF.

The chain has TRBV19 and TRBJ2-1; D possibly corresponds to TRBD2 (5 bases). The V gene lost 1 base and the J gene lost 11 bases, with 12 bases spanning the gap. This CDR3 is 13 amino acids long. Germline CDR1 LNHDA, CDR2 SQIVND (reference sequence). CDR3 nucleotide sequence: TGTGCCAGTAGTATAGCTTTACGGGAAAAGCAGTTCTTC. Translation gives CASSIALREKQFF.

This clonotype has more than one count but fewer than ten. This chain joins TRBV6-6 and TRBJ1-6, with D possibly being TRBD1 (5 bases). CDR3 length: 14 amino acids. V lost 0 bases and J 8 bases, leaving 8 bases between the germline ends. Germline CDR1 and CDR2: MNHNY and SVGAGI (reference sequence). The CDR3 sequence: CASSYSRGDSPLHF. CDR3 sequence (DNA): TGTGCCAGCAGTTACTCGAGGGGTGATTCACCCCTCCACTTT.

The chain has TRBV2 and TRBJ2-7; weak D call: TRBD1 (5 bases). CDR3 length equals 14 residues. V lost 5 bases and J 7 bases, leaving 18 bases between the germline ends. Looked up from germline, CDR1 is SNHLY and CDR2 is FYNNEI. The CDR3 reads CASSNRQGVREQYF. The CDR3 region has the DNA TGTGCCAGCAGTAATCGGCAGGGCGTGAGGGAGCAGTACTTC. Together with reference TRBV2 and TRBJ2-7, the CDR3 gives the full variable domain: EPEVTQTPSHQVTQMGQEVILRCVPISNHLYFYWYRQILGQKVEFLVSFYNNEISEKSEIFDDQFSVERPDGSNFTLKIRSTKLEDSAMYFCASSNRQGVREQYFGPGTRLTVT.

The chain employs TRBV2 and TRBJ2-3; perhaps TRBD1 as D (6 bases). Germline CDR1 SNHLY, CDR2 FYNNEI. The CDR3 is made up of 15 amino acids. The V and J ends lost 0 bases and 0 bases respectively, with 7 bases between them. CDR3 protein: CASSEAQGSTDTQYF. The CDR3 coding sequence is TGTGCCAGCAGTGAAGCGCAGGGGAGCACAGATACGCAGTATTTT.

Here the CDR3 DNA reads TGTGCCAGCAGTCGTATGACAGGGGGTGGGTTTGAAGCTTTCTTT. Translated, it gives CASSRMTGGGFEAFF. This rearrangement joins TRBV3-1 to TRBJ1-1; TRBD1 aligns across 9 bases. Germline V lookup: CDR1 LGHDT, CDR2 YNNKEL (reference sequence). V gave up 6 bases and J gave up 7 bases; unmatched junction bases: 12. CDR3 size: 15 residues.

Concerning this clonotype itself: Germline is not matched at one junction end, which may reflect a read error. V gene TRBV28 combines with J gene TRBJ1-2; 8 bases align to TRBD1. The CDR3 totals 15 residues. Germline-derived CDR1 and CDR2 are MDHEN and SYDVKM. CDR3 coding DNA: TGTGCCGGCAGGTATCAGGGGGCGAGCGACTATGGCTACACCTTC. Translation gives CAGRYQGASDYGYTF.

The chain joins TRBV25-1 to TRBJ2-3; D is unresolved. Germline loops: CDR1 MGHDK, CDR2 SYGVNS. V was cut by 5 bases and J by 2 bases, with 20 bases left in between. This CDR3 comprises 17 residues. Here the CDR3 DNA reads TGTGCCAGCAGTAGCTCCCTAGGGTTCTCCTCCACAGATACGCAGTATTTT. Translating gives CASSSSLGFSSTDTQYF.

The chain employs TRBV2 and TRBJ2-3, with D possibly matching TRBD2 (5 bases). Trimming removed 4 bases from V and 3 bases from J, with 11 bases in between. The CDR3 loop spans 14 amino acids. CDR1 and CDR2 from the germline V gene are SNHLY and FYNNEI. For the CDR3, the DNA is TGTGCCAGCAGTGCGACGGGATTAACAGATACGCAGTATTTT. Its protein is CASSATGLTDTQYF.

This clonotype came up a few times. The chain employs TRBV5-5 and TRBJ2-3, with D possibly TRBD2 on 5 matching bases. V was shortened by 5 bases and J by 3 bases, with 10 bases between the two germline ends. This CDR3 region has 13 residues. The germline V gene encodes CDR1 SGHKS and CDR2 YYEKEE (reference sequence). The CDR3 bases are TGTGCCAGCAGGAAGGGAGCGACAGATACGCAGTATTTT. It specifies CASRKGATDTQYF.

V and J are TRBV18 and TRBJ2-5, with a tentative D call TRBD1 (6 bases). From germline, CDR1 is KGHSH and CDR2 LQKENI. Trimming cost V 6 bases and J 5 bases, with 19 bases left between them. This CDR3 is built from 15 residues. The CDR3 DNA is TGTGCCAGCTCGCCAGCCGCAGGGGCGGAGGAGACCCAGTACTTC. This codes for CASSPAAGAEETQYF.

This sequence joins TRBV11-2 and TRBJ2-3; 9 nucleotides match TRBD1. The junction had 8 bases not matched to a gene; V was cut back by 5 bases and J by 5 bases. The CDR3 is 15 amino acids. Germline assignment: CDR1 SGHAT and CDR2 FQNNGV. The CDR3 DNA reads TGTGCCAGCAGCCGACAGGGGGTCCGTCTAGATACGCAGTATTTT. Residues: CASSRQGVRLDTQYF.

About this clonotype: Since no conserved phenylalanine or tryptophan closes the CDR3, a read error is the likely cause. The chain employs TRBV15 and TRBJ2-7; TRBD1 is a possible D gene (6 bases). The CDR3 runs 16 residues. CDR1 is LNHNV, CDR2 YYDKDF, per germline (reference sequence). V was clipped by 2 bases and J by 10 bases, with 24 bases between them. The CDR3 spells CATSRSSAGQQEAQYL. The CDR3 region has the DNA TGTGCCACCAGCAGATCAAGTGCCGGACAGCAAGAGGCCCAGTACTTA.

In this sample, this clonotype turned up once. The chain is built from TRBV4-1 and TRBJ2-7; weak D call: TRBD2 (6 bases). The J call could be wrong; TRBJ2-5 is a better fit for the DNA end. The germline CDR1 and CDR2 sequences are MGHRA and YSYEKL. This CDR3 has 14 amino acids. The CDR3 DNA is TGCGCCAGCAGCCAAGAGGCGGGAAGAGGGACCCAGTACTTC. This sequence encodes CASSQEAGRGTQYF.

The chain carries TRBV19 and TRBJ2-5, with D possibly being TRBD1 (6 bases). Gene TRBJ2-7 matches the end of the DNA better, so the J call may be wrong. Germline loops: CDR1 LNHDA, CDR2 SQIVND (reference sequence). This CDR3 spans 16 amino acids. The CDR3 DNA sequence: TGTGCCAGTAGGCGTTCGGCCGGGACACGAACCTACGAGCAGTACTTC. Translating it yields CASRRSAGTRTYEQYF.

The chain uses TRBV15 and TRBJ1-4; D perhaps matches TRBD1 (5 bases). With 9 bases removed from V and 7 bases from J, the gap between germline ends came to 9 bases. Germline V CDR1 and CDR2: LNHNV, YYDKDF (reference sequence). The CDR3 consists of 11 residues. CDR3 nucleotides: TGTGCCACTCGGGGGATTGAAAAACTGTTTTTT. It specifies CATRGIEKLFF.

The chain recombines TRBV5-6 with TRBJ2-7; D is perhaps TRBD2 (5 bases). The assigned J gene may be wrong: the sequence end matches TRBJ2-4 better. The CDR3 totals 15 residues. CDR1 and CDR2 (germline): SGHDT, YYEEEE. The CDR3 is CASRSRAWGDNIQYF. The CDR3 DNA sequence: TGTGCCAGCAGGTCACGGGCCTGGGGAGATAACATTCAGTACTTC.

This clonotype was detected a few times. Here the CDR3 reads CASSTGQGWEETQYF. The CDR3 nucleotides are TGTGCCAGCAGCACGGGACAGGGTTGGGAAGAGACCCAGTACTTC. The chain is built from TRBV6-5 and TRBJ2-5, with 9 bases fitting TRBD1. In germline, CDR1 is MNHEY, CDR2 SVGAGI. This CDR3 is built from 15 residues. With V trimmed by 6 bases and J by 3 bases, 8 bases remained unmatched.

This rearrangement joins TRBV5-6 to TRBJ2-1, with 7 bases identical to TRBD2. Looked up from germline, CDR1 is SGHDT and CDR2 is YYEEEE. The CDR3 runs 15 residues. Losses at the gene ends were 4 bases for V and 5 bases for J; bases not matched to a gene: 9. The CDR3 here is CASSLRTRNNNEQFF. The CDR3 DNA follows: TGTGCCAGCAGCCTGAGGACTAGGAACAACAATGAGCAGTTCTTC.

This chain links TRBV11-2 with TRBJ2-5; D might be TRBD2 (7 bases). The CDR3 totals 12 residues. Trimming pared 7 bases from V and 7 bases from J, leaving 13 bases between. Germline V CDR1 and CDR2: SGHAT, FQNNGV. In DNA, the CDR3 is TGTGCCAGCACCCAGAGGGGGGGGACCCAGTACTTC. Protein: CASTQRGGTQYF. The variable domain in full, completed from reference TRBV11-2 and TRBJ2-5, reads EAGVAQSPRYKIIEKRQSVAFWCNPISGHATLYWYQQILGQGPKLLIQFQNNGVVDDSQLPKDRFSAERLKGVDSTLKIQPAKLEDSAVYLCASTQRGGTQYFGPGTRLLVL.

This chain connects TRBV4-1 to TRBJ2-1; weak D call: TRBD1 (6 bases). Germline CDR1 and CDR2: MGHRA and YSYEKL. CDR3 length equals 13 residues. V lost 5 bases, J lost 4 bases, and 9 bases lay in between. The CDR3 DNA sequence: TGCGCCAGCAGCGGGGGACAATACAATGAGCAGTTCTTC. Its protein product is CASSGGQYNEQFF.

V and J are TRBV7-9 and TRBJ2-5; 9 nucleotides match TRBD1. With 5 bases clipped from V and 11 bases from J, the junction kept 15 bases outside the gene matches. The germline V gene has CDR1 SEHNR and CDR2 FQNEAQ (reference sequence). This CDR3 is built from 15 residues. The CDR3 spells CASSRRPGTGFEQYF. The CDR3 DNA reads as TGTGCCAGCAGCAGACGTCCCGGGACAGGGTTTGAGCAGTACTTC.

The CDR3: CASRGQGAPYEQYF. Here the CDR3 DNA reads TGTGCCAGCAGGGGACAGGGAGCCCCCTACGAGCAGTACTTC. The gene calls are TRBV28 and TRBJ2-7; TRBD1 matches at 9 bases. Germline lookup yields CDR1 MDHEN and CDR2 SYDVKM. Trimming at V came to 6 bases and at J to 2 bases, leaving 5 bases not matched to a gene. The CDR3 covers 14 residues.

For the CDR3, the DNA is TGTGCCAGCAGTTTTGTGGGCGGTAATGAAAAACTGTTTTTT. Protein product: CASSFVGGNEKLFF. The V and J genes are TRBV28 and TRBJ1-4; D is ambiguous. This CDR3 spans 14 amino acids. CDR1 and CDR2 from the germline V gene are MDHEN and SYDVKM. The V end lost 3 bases, the J end lost 4 bases, and 9 bases lay between the germline ends. Supplemented by reference TRBV28 and TRBJ1-4, the full variable domain reads DVKVTQSSRYLVKRTGEKVFLECVQDMDHENMFWYRQDPGLGLRLIYFSYDVKMKEKGDIPEGYSVSREKKERFSLILESASTNQTSMYLCASSFVGGNEKLFFGSGTQLSVL.

This clonotype was observed once. This sequence joins TRBV2 and TRBJ2-7, with D hard to call. CDR1 is SNHLY and CDR2 is FYNNEI in the germline V gene. V lost 11 bases and J lost 0, with 17 bases in between. This CDR3 spans 14 amino acids. The CDR3 reads CASLVAASSYEQYF. The CDR3 nucleotides read TGTGCCTCACTTGTGGCGGCCAGCTCCTACGAGCAGTACTTC. The full variable domain, in which reference TRBV2 and TRBJ2-7 provide the parts outside the CDR3, is EPEVTQTPSHQVTQMGQEVILRCVPISNHLYFYWYRQILGQKVEFLVSFYNNEISEKSEIFDDQFSVERPDGSNFTLKIRSTKLEDSAMYFCASLVAASSYEQYFGPGTRLTVT.

Comment on this clonotype: Mismatch with germline at one junction end may stem from a read error. V is TRBV7-8 and J is TRBJ2-7, with D hard to call. From germline, CDR1 is SGHVS and CDR2 FQNEAQ. This CDR3 is 15 amino acids long. This CDR3 is CAGSLVSVNRYEQYF. The CDR3 nucleotides read TGTGCCGGCAGCTTAGTGTCAGTTAATAGGTACGAGCAGTACTTC.

The V gene is TRBV4-1, the J gene TRBJ1-1; weak D call: TRBD1 (6 bases). The V gene lost 3 bases and the J gene lost 5 bases, with 16 bases spanning the gap. CDR1 MGHRA and CDR2 YSYEKL come from the germline V gene. CDR3 length: 15 amino acids. The CDR3 sequence is CASSHEQGGRTEAFF. The CDR3 nucleotides read TGCGCCAGCAGCCACGAACAGGGAGGGAGGACTGAAGCTTTCTTT.